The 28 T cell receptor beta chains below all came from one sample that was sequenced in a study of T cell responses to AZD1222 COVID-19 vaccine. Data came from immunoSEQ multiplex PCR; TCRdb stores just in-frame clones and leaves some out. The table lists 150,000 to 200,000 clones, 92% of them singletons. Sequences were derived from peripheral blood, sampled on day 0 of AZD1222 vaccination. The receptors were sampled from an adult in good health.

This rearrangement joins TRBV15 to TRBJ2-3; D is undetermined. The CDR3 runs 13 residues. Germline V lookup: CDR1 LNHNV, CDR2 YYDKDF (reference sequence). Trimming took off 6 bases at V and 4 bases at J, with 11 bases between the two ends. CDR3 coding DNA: TGTGCCACCAGGGTTCCCGGCGCAGATACGCAGTATTTT. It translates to CATRVPGADTQYF.

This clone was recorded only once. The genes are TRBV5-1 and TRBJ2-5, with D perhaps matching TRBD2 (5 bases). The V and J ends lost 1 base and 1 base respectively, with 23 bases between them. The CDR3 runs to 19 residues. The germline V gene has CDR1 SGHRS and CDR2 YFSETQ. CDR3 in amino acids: CASSLFGSSLLRLQETQYF. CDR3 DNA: TGCGCCAGCAGCTTGTTTGGGAGTAGTCTCCTGCGTCTCCAAGAGACCCAGTACTTC.

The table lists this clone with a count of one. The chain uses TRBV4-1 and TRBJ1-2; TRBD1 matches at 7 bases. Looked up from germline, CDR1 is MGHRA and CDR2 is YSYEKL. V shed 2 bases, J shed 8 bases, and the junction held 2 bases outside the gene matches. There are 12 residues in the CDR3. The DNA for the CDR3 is TGCGCCAGCAGCCAAACAGGGGTAGGCTACACCTTC. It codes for CASSQTGVGYTF.

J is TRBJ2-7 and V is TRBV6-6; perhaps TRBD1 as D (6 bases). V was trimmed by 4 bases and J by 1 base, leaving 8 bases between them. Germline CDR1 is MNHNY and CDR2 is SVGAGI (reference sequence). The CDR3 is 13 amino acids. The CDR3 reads CASSWDTSYEQYV. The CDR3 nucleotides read TGTGCCAGCAGTTGGGACACATCCTACGAGCAGTACGTC.

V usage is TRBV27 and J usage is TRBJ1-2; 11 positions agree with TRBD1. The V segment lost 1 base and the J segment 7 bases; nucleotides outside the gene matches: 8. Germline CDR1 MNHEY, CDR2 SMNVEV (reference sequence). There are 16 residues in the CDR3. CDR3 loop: CASSLLPGQGVGGYTF. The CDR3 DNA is TGTGCCAGCAGTTTATTACCGGGACAGGGGGTTGGTGGCTACACCTTC.

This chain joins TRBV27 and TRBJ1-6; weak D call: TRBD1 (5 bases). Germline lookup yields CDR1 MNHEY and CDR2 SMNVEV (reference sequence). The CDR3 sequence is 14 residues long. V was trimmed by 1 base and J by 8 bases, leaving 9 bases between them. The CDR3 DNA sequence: TGTGCCAGCAGTTTATACAGAGGGGATTCACCCCTCCACTTT. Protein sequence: CASSLYRGDSPLHF.

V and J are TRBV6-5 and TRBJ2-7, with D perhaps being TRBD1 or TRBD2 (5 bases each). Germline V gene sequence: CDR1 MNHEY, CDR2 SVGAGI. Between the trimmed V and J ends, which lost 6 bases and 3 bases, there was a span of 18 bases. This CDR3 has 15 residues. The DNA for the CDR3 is TGTGCCAGCAGAAGACGGGGCCAGAGGGACTACGAGCAGTACGTC. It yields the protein CASRRRGQRDYEQYV.

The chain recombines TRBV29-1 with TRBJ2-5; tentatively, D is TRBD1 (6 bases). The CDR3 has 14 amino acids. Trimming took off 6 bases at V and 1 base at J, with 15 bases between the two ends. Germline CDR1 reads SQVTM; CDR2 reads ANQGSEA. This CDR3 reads CSVYWDMLQETQYF. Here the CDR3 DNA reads TGCAGCGTGTATTGGGACATGCTCCAAGAGACCCAGTACTTC.

The CDR3 sequence: CATGTVGYTEAFF. CDR3 bases: TGCGCGACCGGGACAGTAGGATACACTGAAGCTTTCTTT. The chain has TRBV4-1 and TRBJ1-1; 7 positions match TRBD1. CDR3 length: 13 residues. Germline assignment: CDR1 MGHRA and CDR2 YSYEKL.

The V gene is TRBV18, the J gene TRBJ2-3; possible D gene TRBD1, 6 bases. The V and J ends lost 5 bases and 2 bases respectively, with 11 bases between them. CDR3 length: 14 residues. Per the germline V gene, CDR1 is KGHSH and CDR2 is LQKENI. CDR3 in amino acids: CASSMAGDTDTQYF. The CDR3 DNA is TGTGCCAGCTCAATGGCAGGGGACACAGATACGCAGTATTTT.

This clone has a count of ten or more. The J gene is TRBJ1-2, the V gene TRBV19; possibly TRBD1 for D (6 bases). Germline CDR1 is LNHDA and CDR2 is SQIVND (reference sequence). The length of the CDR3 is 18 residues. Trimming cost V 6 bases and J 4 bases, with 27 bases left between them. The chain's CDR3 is CASSLSGVGGQFLYGYTF. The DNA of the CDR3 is TGTGCCAGTAGCCTCTCCGGGGTGGGAGGACAGTTCCTCTATGGCTACACCTTC.

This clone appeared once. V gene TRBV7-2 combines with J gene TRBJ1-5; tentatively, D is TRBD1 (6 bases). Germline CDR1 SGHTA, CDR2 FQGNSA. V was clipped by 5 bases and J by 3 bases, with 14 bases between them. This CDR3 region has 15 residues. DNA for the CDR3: TGTGCCAGCAGCCAACAGGGTTCCCTCAATCAGCCCCAGCATTTT. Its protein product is CASSQQGSLNQPQHF.

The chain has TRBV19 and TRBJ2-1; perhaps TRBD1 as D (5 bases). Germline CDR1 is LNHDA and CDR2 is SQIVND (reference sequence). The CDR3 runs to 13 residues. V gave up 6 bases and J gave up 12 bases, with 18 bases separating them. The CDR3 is CASSLWQGTGQFF. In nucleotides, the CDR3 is TGTGCCAGTAGCCTATGGCAGGGTACTGGGCAGTTCTTC.

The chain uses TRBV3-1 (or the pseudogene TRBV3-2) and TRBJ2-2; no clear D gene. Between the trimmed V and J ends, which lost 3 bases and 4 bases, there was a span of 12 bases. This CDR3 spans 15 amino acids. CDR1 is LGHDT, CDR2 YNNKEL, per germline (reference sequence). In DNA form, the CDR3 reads TGTGCCAGCAGCCAGGTCCCGGGCGGCACCGGGGAGCTGTTTTTT. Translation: CASSQVPGGTGELFF.

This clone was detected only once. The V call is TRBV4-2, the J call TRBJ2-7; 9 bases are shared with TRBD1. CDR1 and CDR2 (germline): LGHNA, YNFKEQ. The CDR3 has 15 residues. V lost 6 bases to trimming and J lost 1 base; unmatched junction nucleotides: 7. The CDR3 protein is CASSGGGTGSYEQYF. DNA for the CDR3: TGTGCCAGCAGTGGGGGAGGGACAGGGTCCTACGAGCAGTACTTC.

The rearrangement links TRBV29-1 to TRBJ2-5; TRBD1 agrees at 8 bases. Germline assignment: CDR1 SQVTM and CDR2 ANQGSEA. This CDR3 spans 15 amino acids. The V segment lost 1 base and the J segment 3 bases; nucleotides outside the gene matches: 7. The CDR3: CSVEGGQEFEETQYF. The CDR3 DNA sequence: TGCAGCGTTGAAGGGGGACAGGAATTTGAAGAGACCCAGTACTTC.

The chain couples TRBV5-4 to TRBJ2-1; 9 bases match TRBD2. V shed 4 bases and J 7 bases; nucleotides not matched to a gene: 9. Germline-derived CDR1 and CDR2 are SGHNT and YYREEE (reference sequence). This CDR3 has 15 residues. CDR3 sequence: CASSREAGGVNEQFF. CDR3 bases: TGTGCCAGCAGCCGGGAAGCGGGAGGTGTGAATGAGCAGTTCTTC.

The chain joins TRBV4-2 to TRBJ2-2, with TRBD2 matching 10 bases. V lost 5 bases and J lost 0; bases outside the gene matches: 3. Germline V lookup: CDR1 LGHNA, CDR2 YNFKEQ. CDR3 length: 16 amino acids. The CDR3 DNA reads TGTGCCAGCAGCTCAGGACTAGCGGCGAACACCGGGGAGCTGTTTTTT. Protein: CASSSGLAANTGELFF.

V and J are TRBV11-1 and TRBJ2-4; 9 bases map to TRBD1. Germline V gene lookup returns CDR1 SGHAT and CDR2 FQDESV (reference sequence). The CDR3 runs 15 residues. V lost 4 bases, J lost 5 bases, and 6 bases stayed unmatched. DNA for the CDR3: TGTGCCAGCAGCTCTTCCGGGACAGGGCAAAACATTCAGTACTTC. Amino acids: CASSSSGTGQNIQYF.

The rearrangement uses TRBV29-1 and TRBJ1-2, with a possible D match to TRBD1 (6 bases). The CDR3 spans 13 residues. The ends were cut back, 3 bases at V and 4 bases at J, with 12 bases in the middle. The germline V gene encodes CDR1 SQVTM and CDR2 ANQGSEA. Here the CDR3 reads CSVESGASYGYTF. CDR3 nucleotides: TGCAGCGTTGAGTCGGGGGCAAGCTATGGCTACACCTTC.

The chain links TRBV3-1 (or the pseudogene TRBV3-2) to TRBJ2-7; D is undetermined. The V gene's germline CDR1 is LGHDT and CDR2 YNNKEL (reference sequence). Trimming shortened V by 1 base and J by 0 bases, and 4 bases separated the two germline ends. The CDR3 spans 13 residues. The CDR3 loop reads CASSQGFSYEQYF. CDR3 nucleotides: TGTGCCAGCAGCCAAGGGTTCTCCTACGAGCAGTACTTC.

The CDR3, as DNA: TGTGCCAGCAGTCCTGATTTGAACACTGAAGCTTTCTTT. It codes for CASSPDLNTEAFF. V and J are TRBV7-9 and TRBJ1-1; D unresolved. In germline, CDR1 is SEHNR, CDR2 FQNEAQ (reference sequence). V was shortened by 6 bases and J by 0 bases, with 8 bases between the two germline ends. The CDR3 sequence is 13 residues long.

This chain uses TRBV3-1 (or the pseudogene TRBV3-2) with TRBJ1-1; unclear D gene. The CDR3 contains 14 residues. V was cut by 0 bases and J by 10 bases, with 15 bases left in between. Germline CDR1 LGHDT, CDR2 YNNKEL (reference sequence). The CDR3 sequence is CASSQEASRARAFF. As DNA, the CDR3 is TGTGCCAGCAGCCAAGAAGCGAGCAGAGCTCGAGCTTTCTTT.

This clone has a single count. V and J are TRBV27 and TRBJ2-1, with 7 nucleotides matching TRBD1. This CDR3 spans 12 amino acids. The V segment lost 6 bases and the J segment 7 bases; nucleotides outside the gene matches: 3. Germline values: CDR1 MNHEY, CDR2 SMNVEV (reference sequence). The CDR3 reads CASRQTGNEQFF. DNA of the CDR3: TGTGCCAGCAGACAGACAGGGAATGAGCAGTTCTTC.

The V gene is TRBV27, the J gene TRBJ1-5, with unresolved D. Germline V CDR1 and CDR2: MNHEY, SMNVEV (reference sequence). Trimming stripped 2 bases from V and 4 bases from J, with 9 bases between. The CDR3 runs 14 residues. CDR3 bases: TGTGCCAGCAGTTTAAAGGACGGGAATCAGCCCCAGCATTTT. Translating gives CASSLKDGNQPQHF.

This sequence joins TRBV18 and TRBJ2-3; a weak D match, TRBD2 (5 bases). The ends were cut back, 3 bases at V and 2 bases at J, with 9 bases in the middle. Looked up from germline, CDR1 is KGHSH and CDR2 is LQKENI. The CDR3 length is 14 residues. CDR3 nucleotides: TGTGCCAGCTCACCGCGGCGGGCCACAGATACGCAGTATTTT. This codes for CASSPRRATDTQYF.

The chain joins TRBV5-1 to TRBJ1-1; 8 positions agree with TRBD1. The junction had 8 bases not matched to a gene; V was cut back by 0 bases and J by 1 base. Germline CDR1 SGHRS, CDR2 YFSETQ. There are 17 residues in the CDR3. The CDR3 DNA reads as TGCGCCAGCAGCTTGGGCCCCCTGACAGGGGCGAACACTGAAGCTTTCTTT. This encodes CASSLGPLTGANTEAFF.

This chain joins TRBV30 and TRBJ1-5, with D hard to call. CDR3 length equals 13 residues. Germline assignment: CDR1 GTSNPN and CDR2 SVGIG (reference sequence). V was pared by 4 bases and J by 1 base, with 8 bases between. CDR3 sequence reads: CAWNAVSNQPQHF. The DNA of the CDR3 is TGTGCCTGGAATGCGGTAAGCAATCAGCCCCAGCATTTT.